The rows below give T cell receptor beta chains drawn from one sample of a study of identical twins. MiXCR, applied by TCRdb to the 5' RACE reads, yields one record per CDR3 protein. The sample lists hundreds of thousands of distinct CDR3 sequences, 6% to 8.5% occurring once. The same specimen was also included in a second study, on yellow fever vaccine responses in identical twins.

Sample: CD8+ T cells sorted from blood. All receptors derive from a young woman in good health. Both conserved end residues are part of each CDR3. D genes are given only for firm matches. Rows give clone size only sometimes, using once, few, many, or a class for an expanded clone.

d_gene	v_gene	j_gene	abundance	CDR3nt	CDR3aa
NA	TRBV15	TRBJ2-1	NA	TGTGCCACCAGTCAATCCGAAATGTACGACCCCCCTAGATTCTTC	CATSQSEMYDPPRFF
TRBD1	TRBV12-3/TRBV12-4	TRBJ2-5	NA	TGTGCCAGCAGTCCAAGGGACAGATATATTCAAGAGACCCAGTACTTC	CASSPRDRYIQETQYF
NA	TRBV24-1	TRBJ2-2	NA	TGTGCCACCAGTGATTTGGGGGGACAACTACCCGGGGAGCTGTTTTTT	CATSDLGGQLPGELFF
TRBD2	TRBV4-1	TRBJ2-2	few	TGCGCCAGCAGCCAGAATCCCTTCCGGGAGGCGAACACCGGGGAGCTGTTTTTT	CASSQNPFREANTGELFF
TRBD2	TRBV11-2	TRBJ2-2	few	TGTGCCAGCAGCTTATTGGGACTAGCGGGACGGACCGGGGAGCTGTTTTTT	CASSLLGLAGRTGELFF
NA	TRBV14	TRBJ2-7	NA	TGTGCCAGCAGCCAAGGGAGGGGGTACGAGCAGTACTTC	CASSQGRGYEQYF
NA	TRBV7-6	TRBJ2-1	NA	TGTGCCAGCAGCTCTCCCTCTGGGGACTACAATGAGCAGTTCTTC	CASSSPSGDYNEQFF
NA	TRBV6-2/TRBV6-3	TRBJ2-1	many	TGTGCCAGCAGTTACCAAACTAGTCCTGAGCAGTTCTTC	CASSYQTSPEQFF
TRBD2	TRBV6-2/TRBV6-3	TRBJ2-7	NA	TGTGCCAGCAGTTTCTCGGGACTAGCGAGCGAGCAGTACTTC	CASSFSGLASEQYF
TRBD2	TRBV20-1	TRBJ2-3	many	TGCAGTGCTAGGGGAGCGGGACTAGCGGACCCAGATACGCAGTATTTT	CSARGAGLADPDTQYF
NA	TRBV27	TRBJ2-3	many	TGTGCCAGCAGTGTTATGGCTACAGATACGCAGTATTTT	CASSVMATDTQYF
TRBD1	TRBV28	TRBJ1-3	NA	TGTGCCAGCAAATACGGGACAGGGGCTGGAAACACCATATATTTT	CASKYGTGAGNTIYF
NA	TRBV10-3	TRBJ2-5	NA	TGTGCCATCGGATCCCAGGAGTACCAAGAGACCCAGTACTTC	CAIGSQEYQETQYF
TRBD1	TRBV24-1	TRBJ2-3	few	TGTGCCACCAGTGACCTTGGGAACCGGGACAGGGAAACAGATACGCAGTATTTT	CATSDLGNRDRETDTQYF
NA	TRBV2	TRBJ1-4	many	TGTGCCAGCAGTGAACCCGCAGGGAAGAATGAAAAACTGTTTTTT	CASSEPAGKNEKLFF
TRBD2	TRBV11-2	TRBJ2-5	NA	TGTGCCAGCAGCCCGAGGACTAGCGGGGGACAAGAGACCCAGTACTTC	CASSPRTSGGQETQYF
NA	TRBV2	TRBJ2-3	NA	TGTGCCAGCAGTGCAGTTGGTCGGAGCACAGATACGCAGTATTTT	CASSAVGRSTDTQYF
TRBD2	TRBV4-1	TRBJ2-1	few	TGCGCCAGCAGCCAAGATTCACATAGCGGGGGGGCCCTTGAGCAGTTCTTC	CASSQDSHSGGALEQFF
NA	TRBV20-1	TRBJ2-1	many	TGCAGTGCCCTGGGACCACTAGGGAATGAGCAGTTCTTC	CSALGPLGNEQFF
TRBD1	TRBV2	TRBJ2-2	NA	TGTGCCAGCGTCGTCCGGGACAGGGGTTTTACCGGGGAGCTGTTTTTT	CASVVRDRGFTGELFF
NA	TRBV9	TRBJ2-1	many	TGTGCCAGCAGCGTAGTGGGGGGACCCTACAATGAGCAGTTCTTC	CASSVVGGPYNEQFF
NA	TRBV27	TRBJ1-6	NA	TGTGCCAGCAGTTTATCTAGATCAAATTCACCCCTCCACTTT	CASSLSRSNSPLHF
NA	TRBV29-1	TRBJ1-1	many	TGCAGCGTTGCAGCAGGGAACACTGAAGCTTTCTTT	CSVAAGNTEAFF
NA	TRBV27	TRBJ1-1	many	TGTGCCAGCAACCCGGGAGCAAGGGACGGTGAAGCTTTCTTT	CASNPGARDGEAFF
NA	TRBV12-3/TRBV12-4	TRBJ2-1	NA	TGTGCCAGCAGTTCACCGACGGGGAGACCTCAGGAGCAGTTCTTC	CASSSPTGRPQEQFF
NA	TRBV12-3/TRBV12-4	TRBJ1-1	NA	TGTGCCAGCAGTTGGACAGTTCGGAACACTGAAGCTTTCTTT	CASSWTVRNTEAFF
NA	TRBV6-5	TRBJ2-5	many	TGTGCCAGCAGTTACCCTTCCGAGACCCAGTACTTC	CASSYPSETQYF
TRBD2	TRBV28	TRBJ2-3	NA	TGTGCCAGCAGTCCCGGGACTAGCGGGATCCGGAGAGATACGCAGTATTTT	CASSPGTSGIRRDTQYF
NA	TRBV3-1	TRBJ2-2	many	TGTGCCAGCAGCCAAGATTGGGGGGAAATGAACACCGGGGAGCTGTTTTTT	CASSQDWGEMNTGELFF
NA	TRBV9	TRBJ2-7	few	TGTGCCAGCAGCGAAAACCGGGACTACGAGCAGTACTTC	CASSENRDYEQYF
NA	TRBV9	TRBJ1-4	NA	TGTGCCAGCAGCGTAGATACAGGCTCTAATGAAAAACTGTTTTTT	CASSVDTGSNEKLFF
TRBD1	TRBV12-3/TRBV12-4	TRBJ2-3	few	TGTGCCAGCAACCTAGACAGGGGAGGAGGGGATACGCAGTATTTT	CASNLDRGGGDTQYF
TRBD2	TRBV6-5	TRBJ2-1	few	TGTGCCAGCAGTTTACGGGAGGCTTACAATGAGCAGTTCTTC	CASSLREAYNEQFF
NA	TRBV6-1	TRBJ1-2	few	TGTGCCAGCAGTGAAGGGAATTCTGGCTACACCTTC	CASSEGNSGYTF
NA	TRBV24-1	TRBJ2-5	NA	TGTGCCACCATTGGTGAAAGGAAAGAGACCCAGTACTTC	CATIGERKETQYF
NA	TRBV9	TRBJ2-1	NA	TGTGCCAGCAGCGTAGTAGGGGGGAGCCCCTACAATGAGCAGTTCTTC	CASSVVGGSPYNEQFF
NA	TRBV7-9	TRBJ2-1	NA	TGTGCCAGCAGCCCCCCGGATGGGGTAGCGGTCTACAATGAGCAGTTCTTC	CASSPPDGVAVYNEQFF
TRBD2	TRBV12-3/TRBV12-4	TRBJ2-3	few	TGTGCCAGCACGATCCGGGAGGCGTACACAGATACGCAGTATTTT	CASTIREAYTDTQYF
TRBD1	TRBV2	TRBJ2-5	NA	TGTGCCAGTTATACCGGGACAGGGTTTGAGACCCAGTACTTC	CASYTGTGFETQYF
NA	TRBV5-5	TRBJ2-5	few	TGTGCCAGCAGCTCCTACAGGGATTCGGAAGAGACCCAGTACTTC	CASSSYRDSEETQYF
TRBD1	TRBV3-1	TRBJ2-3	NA	TGTGCCAGCAGCCAACATGGACAGGGGGCTTTTGCAGATACGCAGTATTTT	CASSQHGQGAFADTQYF
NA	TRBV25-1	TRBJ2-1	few	TGTGCCAGCAGTGATGAGGCCTCAGCCTACAATGAGCAGTTCTTC	CASSDEASAYNEQFF
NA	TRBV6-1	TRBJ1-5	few	TGTGCCAGCAGTGAACGAAAAAAGGGGGGGGCGTATCAGCCCCAGCATTTT	CASSERKKGGAYQPQHF
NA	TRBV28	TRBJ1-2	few	TGTGCCAGCAGTCTCTCCTTCCAGGAACTCTATGGCTACACCTTC	CASSLSFQELYGYTF
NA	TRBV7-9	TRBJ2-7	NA	TGTGCCAGCAGCTTAGGACAGTATGCCGACGAGCAGTACTTC	CASSLGQYADEQYF
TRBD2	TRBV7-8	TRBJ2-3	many	TGTGCCAGCAGCTTAGCGGGGACTAGCGGGACGAATACGCAGTATTTT	CASSLAGTSGTNTQYF
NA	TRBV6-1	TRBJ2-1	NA	TGTGCCAGCAGTGTGAAGGGCCCCCAGTTTACAGACAATGAGCAGTTCTTC	CASSVKGPQFTDNEQFF
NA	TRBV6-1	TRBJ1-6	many	TGTGCCAGCAGTGAAGGAGTGGGGGCTCTACGGCCCCTCCACTTT	CASSEGVGALRPLHF
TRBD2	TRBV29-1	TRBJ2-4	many	TGCAGCGTCATTGGACTAGGGGCGATTCAGTACTTC	CSVIGLGAIQYF
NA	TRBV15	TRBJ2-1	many	TGTGCCACCAGCAGAGCCAGGGCGTCCTACAATGAGCAGTTCTTC	CATSRARASYNEQFF
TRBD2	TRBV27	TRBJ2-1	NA	TGTGCCAGCAGTGATGGACTAGCGGGGGTCAATGAGCAGTTCTTC	CASSDGLAGVNEQFF
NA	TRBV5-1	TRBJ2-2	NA	TGCGCCAGCAGCTTCCCCCAAGGCGGGGCCGGAGGAACCGGGGAGCTGTTTTTT	CASSFPQGGAGGTGELFF
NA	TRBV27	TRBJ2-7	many	TGTGCCAGCAGTCTGGACTACCCAGCCTACGAGCAGTACTTC	CASSLDYPAYEQYF
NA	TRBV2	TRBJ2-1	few	TGTGCCAGCAGTGAACAGGGGCTTATTTACAATGAGCAGTTCTTC	CASSEQGLIYNEQFF
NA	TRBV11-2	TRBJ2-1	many	TGTGCCAGCAGCTATACGCCCAATGAGCAGTTCTTC	CASSYTPNEQFF
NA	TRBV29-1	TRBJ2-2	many	TGCAGCGTTGTTCGGGAGAACACCGGGGAGCTGTTTTTT	CSVVRENTGELFF
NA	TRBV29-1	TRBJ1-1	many	TGCAGCGGGCAGGGGAACACTGAAGCTTTCTTT	CSGQGNTEAFF
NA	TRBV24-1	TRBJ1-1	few	TGTGCCACCAGGGCAGGGGCTGAAGCTTTCTTT	CATRAGAEAFF
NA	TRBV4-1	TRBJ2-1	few	TGCGCCAGCAGCCAAGAGGGCGCTAACAATGAGCAGTTCTTC	CASSQEGANNEQFF